This TCR beta chain originates from a study of beta chain features in type 1 diabetes (dated by TCRdb to about 2018). General notes on the study: No differences in mean age, gender distribution, total cell number or subset yield were found between patients and healthy donors. A total of over 90,000,000 sorted cells were examined across all samples, and a strong correlation was observed between cell number per subset and RNA yield. The study compared the TCRB repertoires of sorted circulating CD4+ T cell subsets in recently diagnosed type 1 diabetes patients with those in matched healthy donors. Regulatory and stem cell-like memory subsets were obtained from only 8 patients and roughly eight healthy donors, while naive and central memory subsets were obtained from all 30 or so donors.

All of the isolated RNA was reverse transcribed with the High Capacity cDNA Reverse Transcription Kit, so expressed TCRB transcripts were sequenced. Deep immunoSEQ sequencing was applied to naive, central memory and regulatory T cell samples, giving an average of roughly 3.6 million total reads per sample. Sorted cells were lysed in RLT buffer and RNA was extracted with DNase-treated RNeasy Micro or Mini kits, depending on cell number. To prevent cross-contamination, every cell subset was processed on its own, while patient and healthy donor samples were processed together. The immunoSEQ multiplex PCR was used to amplify TCRB sequences from cDNA, yielding 87-bp fragments that span the CDR3 region. Sequencing of the amplicons was performed on the Illumina HiSeq platform. The original methods were these. Synthetic template baselines were used to correct PCR bias computationally, reads within Hamming distance 2 were collapsed, and singletons that could not be merged were discarded. Reads were aligned against IMGT so that V, D and J genes, CDR3 length and insertions or deletions at six rearrangement sites could be assigned. Within each subset, clonotype counts were normalized to the number of sorted cells before true diversity and Gini coefficients were calculated with the tcR R package. The overlap coefficient, calculated on TCRB nucleotide sequences, was used to quantify repertoire sharing. TCRdb obtained this table from immuneACCESS and retained in-frame rearrangements with V and J assigned. These tables miss some clones; where compared with another copy, unresolved V genes account for less than half of the shortfall, and the remainder is unexplained. That table furnishes V, J and clone size, whereas the DNA furnished D and trimming. This sample has 100,000 to 150,000 clones in its table, and roughly 10% of those were observed once. The top ten clonotypes cover 0.7% to 0.85% of the sample.

A single peripheral blood draw of approximately 0.11 L on average was collected from each donor into heparinised tubes. A BD FACSAria II was used to sort naive, central memory, regulatory and stem cell-like memory CD4+ T cells with a panel that included CD45RO, CCR7, CD25, CD127, CD95 and CD27. Every sorted population had a purity above 95%. PBMCs were separated immediately by Lymphoprep density gradient centrifugation and were stained directly, without being cultured. Samples were stained and sorted in pairs, with one healthy donor and one patient per experiment, so that batch effects were minimized. What the work shows at the level of the full study, not this receptor alone: Only small numbers of individuals were included in the HLA sub-analyses, which left unresolved whether HLA type had any influence on TCRB rearrangement. Because cDNA was sequenced instead of genomic DNA, activated cells with high expression could be over-represented, although the groups did not differ in activation or CD3 levels. The naive, central memory and regulatory TCRB repertoires appeared to resemble one another more closely among patients than among healthy donors. Patients with type 1 diabetes made fewer insertions and deleted more nucleotides at VDJ recombination sites, implying thymic rearrangement abnormalities. In all four CD4+ subsets, TCRB CDR3 length was moderately but significantly shorter in type 1 diabetes patients. Shorter templates might be favored by PCR, yet because patient and control samples were amplified and corrected together, any such skew would affect both groups equally.

CDR1 SGHRS and CDR2 YFSETQ are derived from the germline V gene. Reading from cysteine to phenylalanine, the CDR3 counts 15 amino acids. The retained sequence is limited to the CDR3, 45 bases, with the frame set at the first base. The junction carries 19 bases between V and J, which are trimmed by 9 bases and 3 bases respectively. This clone was observed a handful of times. Its antigen target is currently unknown. There are no base qualities to consult, and no much larger clone falls within one base. The source material was central memory CD4+ T cells from blood. The V gene is TRBV5-1 and the J gene is TRBJ2-1, and possibly TRBD1, on 6 matching bases. The receptor's source is a man aged 25 to 40 with type 1 diabetes. The CDR3 is CATKLTGSYYNEQFF. The nucleotide sequence is TGCGCCACCAAGCTTACAGGGTCCTACTACAATGAGCAGTTCTTC.